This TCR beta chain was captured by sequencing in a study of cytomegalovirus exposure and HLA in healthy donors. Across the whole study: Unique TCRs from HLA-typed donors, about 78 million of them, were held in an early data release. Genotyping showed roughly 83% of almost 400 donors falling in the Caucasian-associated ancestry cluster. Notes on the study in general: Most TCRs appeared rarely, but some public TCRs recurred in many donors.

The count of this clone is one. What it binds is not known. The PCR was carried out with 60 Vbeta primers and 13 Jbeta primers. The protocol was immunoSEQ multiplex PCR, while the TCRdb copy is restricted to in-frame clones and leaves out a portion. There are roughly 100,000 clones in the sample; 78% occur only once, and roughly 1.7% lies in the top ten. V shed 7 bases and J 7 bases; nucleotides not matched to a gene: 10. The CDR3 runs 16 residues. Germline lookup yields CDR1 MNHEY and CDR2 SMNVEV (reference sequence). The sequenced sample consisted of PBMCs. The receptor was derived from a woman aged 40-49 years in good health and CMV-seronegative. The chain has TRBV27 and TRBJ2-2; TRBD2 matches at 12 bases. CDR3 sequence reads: CASMGPSGRGGGELFF. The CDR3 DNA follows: TGTGCCAGCATGGGTCCTAGCGGGAGGGGAGGCGGGGAGCTGTTTTTT.